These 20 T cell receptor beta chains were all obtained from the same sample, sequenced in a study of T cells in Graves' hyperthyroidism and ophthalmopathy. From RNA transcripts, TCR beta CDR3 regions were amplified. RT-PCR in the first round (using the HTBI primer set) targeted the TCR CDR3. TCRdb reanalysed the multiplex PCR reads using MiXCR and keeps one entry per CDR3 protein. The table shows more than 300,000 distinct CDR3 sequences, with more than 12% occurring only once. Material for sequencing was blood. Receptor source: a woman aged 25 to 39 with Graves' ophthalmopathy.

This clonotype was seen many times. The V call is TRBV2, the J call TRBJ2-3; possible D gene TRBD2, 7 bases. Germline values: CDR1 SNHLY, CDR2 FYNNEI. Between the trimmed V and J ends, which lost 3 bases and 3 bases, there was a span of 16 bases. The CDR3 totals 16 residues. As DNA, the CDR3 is TGTGCCAGCAGTGATCCAAAGGGGGGGAGGACAGATACGCAGTATTTT. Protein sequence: CASSDPKGGRTDTQYF.

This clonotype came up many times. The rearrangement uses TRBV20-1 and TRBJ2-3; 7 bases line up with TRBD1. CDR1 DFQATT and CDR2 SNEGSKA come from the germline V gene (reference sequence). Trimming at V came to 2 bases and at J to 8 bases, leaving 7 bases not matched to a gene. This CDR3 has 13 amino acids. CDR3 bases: TGCAGTGCTAGAATTGAGGGGGCTACTACGCAGTATTTT. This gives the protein CSARIEGATTQYF.

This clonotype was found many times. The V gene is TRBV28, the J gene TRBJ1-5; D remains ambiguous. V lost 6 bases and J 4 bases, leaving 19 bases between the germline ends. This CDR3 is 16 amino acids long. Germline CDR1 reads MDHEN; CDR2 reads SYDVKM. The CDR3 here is CASRGLTSVANQPQHF. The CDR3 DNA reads TGTGCCAGCAGGGGCTTGACGTCCGTCGCAAATCAGCCCCAGCATTTT.

The CDR3 DNA reads TGTGCCAGCAGCGTTCGACAGGGATTCGGTTCCATCTATGGCTACACCTTC. It specifies CASSVRQGFGSIYGYTF. The chain is built from TRBV3-1 and TRBJ1-2, with 7 nucleotides matching TRBD1. The CDR3 covers 17 residues. The V and J ends lost 5 bases and 4 bases, in that order; junction bases with no gene match: 16. CDR1 is LGHDT, CDR2 YNNKEL, per germline (reference sequence).

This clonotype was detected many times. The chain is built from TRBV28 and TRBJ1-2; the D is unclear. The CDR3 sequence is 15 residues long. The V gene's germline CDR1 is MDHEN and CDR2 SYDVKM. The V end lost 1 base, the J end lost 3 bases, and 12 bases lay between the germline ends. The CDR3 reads CASSLLGPADYGYTF. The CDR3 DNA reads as TGTGCCAGCAGTTTATTGGGCCCAGCGGACTATGGCTACACCTTC.

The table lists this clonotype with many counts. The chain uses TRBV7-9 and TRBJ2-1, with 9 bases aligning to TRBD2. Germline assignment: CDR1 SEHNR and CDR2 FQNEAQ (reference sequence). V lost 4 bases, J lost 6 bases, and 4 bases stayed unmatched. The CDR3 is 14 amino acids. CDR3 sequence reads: CASSSRTSANEQFF. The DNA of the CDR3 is TGTGCCAGCAGCTCACGGACTAGCGCCAATGAGCAGTTCTTC.

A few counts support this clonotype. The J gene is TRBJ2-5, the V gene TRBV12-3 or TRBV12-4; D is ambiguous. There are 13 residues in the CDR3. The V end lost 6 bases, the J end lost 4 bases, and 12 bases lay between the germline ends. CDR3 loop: CASSPNLVETQYF. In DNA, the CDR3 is TGTGCCAGCAGCCCAAATCTGGTAGAGACCCAGTACTTC.

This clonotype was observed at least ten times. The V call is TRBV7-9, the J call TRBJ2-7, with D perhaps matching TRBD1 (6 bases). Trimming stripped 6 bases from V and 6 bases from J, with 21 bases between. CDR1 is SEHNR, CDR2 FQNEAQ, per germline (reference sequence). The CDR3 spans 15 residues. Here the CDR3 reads CASSRITGQRLEQYF. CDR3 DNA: TGTGCCAGCAGTCGTATCACAGGGCAGAGGCTCGAGCAGTACTTC.

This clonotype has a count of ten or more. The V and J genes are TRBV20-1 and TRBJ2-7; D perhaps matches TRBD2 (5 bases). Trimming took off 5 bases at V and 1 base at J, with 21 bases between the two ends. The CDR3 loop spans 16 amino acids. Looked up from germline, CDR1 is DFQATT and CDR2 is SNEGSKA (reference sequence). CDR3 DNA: TGCAGTGCTCGAGGCCCGGGGTTGGGAACGTCCTACGAGCAGTACTTC. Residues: CSARGPGLGTSYEQYF.

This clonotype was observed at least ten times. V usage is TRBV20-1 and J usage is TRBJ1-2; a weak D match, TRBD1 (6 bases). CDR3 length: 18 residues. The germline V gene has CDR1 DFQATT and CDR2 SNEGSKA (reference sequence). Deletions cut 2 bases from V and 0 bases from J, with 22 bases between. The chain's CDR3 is CSARQTTITRGANYGYTF. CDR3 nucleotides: TGCAGTGCTAGACAAACCACTATTACCAGGGGAGCTAACTATGGCTACACCTTC.

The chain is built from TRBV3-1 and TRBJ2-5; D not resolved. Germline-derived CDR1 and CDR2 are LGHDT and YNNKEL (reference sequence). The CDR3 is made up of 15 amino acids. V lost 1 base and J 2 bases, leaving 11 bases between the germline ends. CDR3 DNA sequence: TGTGCCAGCAGCCAAGTTATGGTCCGACAAGAGACCCAGTACTTC. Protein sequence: CASSQVMVRQETQYF.

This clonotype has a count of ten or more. CDR3 sequence reads: CASSTRDRGPYEQYF. The CDR3 DNA follows: TGTGCCAGCAGCACACGGGACAGGGGACCCTACGAGCAGTACTTC. The chain combines TRBV11-2 with TRBJ2-7, with 10 bases aligning to TRBD1. The CDR3 contains 15 residues. Looked up from germline, CDR1 is SGHAT and CDR2 is FQNNGV. Unmatched junction bases numbered 6, after V lost 5 bases and J lost 2 bases.

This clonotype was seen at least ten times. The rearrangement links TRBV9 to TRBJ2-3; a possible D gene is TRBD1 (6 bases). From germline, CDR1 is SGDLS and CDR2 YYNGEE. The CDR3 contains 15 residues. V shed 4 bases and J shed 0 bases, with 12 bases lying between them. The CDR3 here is CASSFGQSSTDTQYF. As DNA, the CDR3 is TGTGCCAGCAGCTTTGGACAGTCTAGCACAGATACGCAGTATTTT.

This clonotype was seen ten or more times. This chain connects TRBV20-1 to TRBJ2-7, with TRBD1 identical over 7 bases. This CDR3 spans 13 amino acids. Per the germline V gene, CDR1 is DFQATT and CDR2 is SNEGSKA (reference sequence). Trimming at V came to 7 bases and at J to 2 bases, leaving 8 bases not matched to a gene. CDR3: CSEDRDLAYEQYF. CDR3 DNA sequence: TGCAGTGAAGACAGGGATCTTGCCTACGAGCAGTACTTC.

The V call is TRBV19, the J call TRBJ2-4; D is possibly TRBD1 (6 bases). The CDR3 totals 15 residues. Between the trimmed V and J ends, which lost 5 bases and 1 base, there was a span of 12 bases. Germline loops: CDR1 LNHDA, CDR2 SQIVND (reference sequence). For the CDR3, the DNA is TGTGCCAGTAGTCCCAGGGGTTGGGCCAAAAACATTCAGTACTTC. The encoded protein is CASSPRGWAKNIQYF.

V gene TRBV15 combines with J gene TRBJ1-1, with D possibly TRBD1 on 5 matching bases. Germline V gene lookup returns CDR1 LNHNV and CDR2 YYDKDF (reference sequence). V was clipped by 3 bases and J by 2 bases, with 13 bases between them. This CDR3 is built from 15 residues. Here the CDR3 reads CATSSQAGSNTEAFF. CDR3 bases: TGTGCCACCAGCAGCCAAGCAGGGAGTAACACTGAAGCTTTCTTT.

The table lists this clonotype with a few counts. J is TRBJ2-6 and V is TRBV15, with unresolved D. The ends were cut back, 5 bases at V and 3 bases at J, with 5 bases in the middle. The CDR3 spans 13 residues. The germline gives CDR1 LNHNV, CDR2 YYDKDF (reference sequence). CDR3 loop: CATSSRGANVLTF. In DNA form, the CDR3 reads TGTGCCACCAGCTCTCGTGGGGCCAACGTCCTGACTTTC. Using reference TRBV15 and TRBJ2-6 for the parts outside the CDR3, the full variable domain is DAMVIQNPRYQVTQFGKPVTLSCSQTLNHNVMYWYQQKSSQAPKLLFHYYDKDFNNEADTPDNFQSRRPNTSFCFLDIRSPGLGDTAMYLCATSSRGANVLTFGAGSRLTVL.

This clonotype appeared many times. The CDR3 sequence is CASSFFRETYNEQFF. The CDR3 nucleotides read TGTGCCAGCAGTTTTTTCAGGGAAACCTACAATGAGCAGTTCTTC. The gene calls are TRBV28 and TRBJ2-1; tentative D call: TRBD1 (5 bases). V was cut by 3 bases and J by 2 bases, with 11 bases left in between. The CDR3 runs 15 residues. The V gene's germline CDR1 is MDHEN and CDR2 SYDVKM.

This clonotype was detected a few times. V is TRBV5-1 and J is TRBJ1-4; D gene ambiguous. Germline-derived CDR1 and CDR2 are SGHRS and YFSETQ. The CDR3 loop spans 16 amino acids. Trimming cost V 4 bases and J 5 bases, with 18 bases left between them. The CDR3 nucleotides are TGCGCCAGCAGCCCTAACTGGCGGATAAAAAATGAAAAACTGTTTTTT. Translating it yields CASSPNWRIKNEKLFF.

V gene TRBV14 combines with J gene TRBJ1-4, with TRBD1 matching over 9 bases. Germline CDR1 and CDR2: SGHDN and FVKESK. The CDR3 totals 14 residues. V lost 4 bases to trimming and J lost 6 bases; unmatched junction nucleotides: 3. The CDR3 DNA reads TGTGCCAGCAGCCCGGGACAGGGATATGAAAAACTGTTTTTT. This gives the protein CASSPGQGYEKLFF.